This T cell receptor (beta chain) appears in the sequencing data of a study of regulatory T cells in long-lasting Graves disease. On the study more broadly: Graves' patients who were just diagnosed had used antithyroid drugs for under 3 months.

On this clonotype: Its specificity is unknown.

Study-level findings and limits: Persistent disease exhibited a predilection for TRBV28, TRBJ1-2 and TRBJ2-5.

Germline V gene sequence: CDR1 SGHRS, CDR2 YFSETQ. V was clipped by 4 bases and J by 0 bases; unmatched bases: 4. This CDR3 spans 15 amino acids. Researchers made TCR beta libraries by using iRepertoire HTBI primers and running Arm-PCR on CDR3 regions. TCRdb re-derived calls from the multiplex PCR reads in MiXCR, one entry per CDR3 protein. This table has about 620,000 distinct CDR3 sequences, about 16% appearing once. Specified time point: newly diagnosed GD, antithyroid drugs for less than 3 months. There was RNA extracted from PBMCs, and the TCR library was made from it. Blood from the periphery, approximately 10 milliliters in all, was drawn into EDTA tubes. This sample was also put to use in a study of T cells in Graves' hyperthyroidism and ophthalmopathy. As that report states: Ophthalmopathy and stable hyperthyroidism were separated by a 13 V-J model.

The material was peripheral blood mononuclear cells (PBMCs), obtained at new diagnosis, from a patient treated with antithyroid drugs. The source of this sequence is a woman in her twenties or thirties with Graves disease. This chain links TRBV5-1 with TRBJ2-3, with TRBD2 identical over 8 bases. CDR3 amino acids: CASSQLAASTDTQYF. As DNA, the CDR3 is TGCGCCAGCAGCCAACTAGCGGCTAGCACAGATACGCAGTATTTT.